The source of this T cell receptor (beta chain) is a study of T cell responses to AZD1222 COVID-19 vaccine. Sequenced by immunoSEQ multiplex PCR; TCRdb stores in-frame clones only, minus some. The table includes 140,000 to 150,000 clones, around 94% detected once. The V gene's germline CDR1 is MGHRA and CDR2 YSYEKL. This CDR3 spans 15 amino acids. V shed 0 bases and J shed 9 bases, with 15 bases lying between them. The rearrangement links TRBV4-1 to TRBJ1-5, with a tentative D call TRBD1 (6 bases). This receptor was taken from an adult who had recovered from COVID-19. This specimen was peripheral blood, taken after recovery from COVID-19. CDR3 coding DNA: TGCGCCAGCAGCCAAGATCGGGGGGCACTTAGGCCCCAGCATTTT. Translated: CASSQDRGALRPQHF.